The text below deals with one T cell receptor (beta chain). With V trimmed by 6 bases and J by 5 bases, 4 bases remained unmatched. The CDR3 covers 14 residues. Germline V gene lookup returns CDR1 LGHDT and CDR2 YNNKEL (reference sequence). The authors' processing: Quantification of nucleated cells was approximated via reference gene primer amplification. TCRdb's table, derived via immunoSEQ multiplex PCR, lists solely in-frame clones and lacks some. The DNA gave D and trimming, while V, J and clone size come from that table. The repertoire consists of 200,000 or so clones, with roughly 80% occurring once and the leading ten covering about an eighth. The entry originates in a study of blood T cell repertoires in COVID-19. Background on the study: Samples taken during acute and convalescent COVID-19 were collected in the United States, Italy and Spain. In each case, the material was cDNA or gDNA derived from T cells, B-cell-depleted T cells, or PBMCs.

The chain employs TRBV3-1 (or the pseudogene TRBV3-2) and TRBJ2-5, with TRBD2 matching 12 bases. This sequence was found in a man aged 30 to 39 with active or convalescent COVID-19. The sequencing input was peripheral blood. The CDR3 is CASRLTSGGETQYF. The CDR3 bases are TGTGCCAGCAGATTGACTAGCGGGGGCGAGACCCAGTACTTC.